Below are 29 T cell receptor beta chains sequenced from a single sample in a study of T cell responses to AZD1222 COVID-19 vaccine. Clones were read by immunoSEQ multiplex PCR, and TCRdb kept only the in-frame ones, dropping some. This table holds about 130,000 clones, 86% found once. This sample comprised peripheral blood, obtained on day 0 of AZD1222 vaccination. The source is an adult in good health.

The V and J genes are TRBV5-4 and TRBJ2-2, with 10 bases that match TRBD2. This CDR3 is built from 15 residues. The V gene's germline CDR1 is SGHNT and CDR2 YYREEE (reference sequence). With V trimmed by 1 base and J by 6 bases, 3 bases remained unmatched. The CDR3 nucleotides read TGTGCCAGCAGCTTGCCTAGCGGGGGCCCCGGGGAGCTGTTTTTT. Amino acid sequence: CASSLPSGGPGELFF.

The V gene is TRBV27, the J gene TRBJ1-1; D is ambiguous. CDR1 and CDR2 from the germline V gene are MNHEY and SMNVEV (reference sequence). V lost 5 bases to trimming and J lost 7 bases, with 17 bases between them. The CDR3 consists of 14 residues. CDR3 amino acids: CASSRSPGLGEAFF. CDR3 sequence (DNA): TGTGCCAGCAGTCGATCCCCTGGGTTGGGTGAAGCTTTCTTT.

CDR3 region: CASTKGQGLSGELFF. CDR3 DNA: TGTGCCAGCACCAAGGGACAGGGTCTCTCCGGGGAGCTGTTTTTT. This chain joins TRBV27 and TRBJ2-2; 9 nucleotides line up with TRBD1. The germline V gene has CDR1 MNHEY and CDR2 SMNVEV (reference sequence). The junction had 9 bases not matched to a gene; V was cut back by 7 bases and J by 6 bases. CDR3 size: 15 residues.

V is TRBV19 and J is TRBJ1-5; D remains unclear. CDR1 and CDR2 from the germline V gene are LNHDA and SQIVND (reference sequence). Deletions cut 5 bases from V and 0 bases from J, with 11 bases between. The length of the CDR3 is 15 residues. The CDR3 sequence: CASSGLASSNQPQHF. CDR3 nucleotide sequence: TGTGCCAGTAGTGGCCTCGCGAGTAGCAATCAGCCCCAGCATTTT.

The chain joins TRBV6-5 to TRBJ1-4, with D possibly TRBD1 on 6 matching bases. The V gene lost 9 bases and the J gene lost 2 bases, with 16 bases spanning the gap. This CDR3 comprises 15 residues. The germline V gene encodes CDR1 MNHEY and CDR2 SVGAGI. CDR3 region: CASNDFGGTNEKLFF. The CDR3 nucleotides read TGTGCCAGTAATGATTTCGGGGGCACTAATGAAAAACTGTTTTTT.

CDR3 DNA: TGTGCCAGCAGCCTTGTCTCCACCGAGCAGTTCTTC. Its translation is CASSLVSTEQFF. The chain joins TRBV3-1 (or the pseudogene TRBV3-2) to TRBJ2-1; no clear D gene. Germline V gene data show CDR1 as LGHDT and CDR2 as YNNKEL (reference sequence). This CDR3 is built from 12 residues. V lost 4 bases to trimming and J lost 10 bases, with 11 bases between them.

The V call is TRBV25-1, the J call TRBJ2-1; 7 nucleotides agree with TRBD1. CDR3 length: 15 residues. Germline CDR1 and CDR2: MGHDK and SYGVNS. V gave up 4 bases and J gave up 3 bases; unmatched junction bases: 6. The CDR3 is CASSVYRGLYNEQFF. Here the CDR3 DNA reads TGTGCCAGCAGTGTCTACAGGGGCCTCTACAATGAGCAGTTCTTC.

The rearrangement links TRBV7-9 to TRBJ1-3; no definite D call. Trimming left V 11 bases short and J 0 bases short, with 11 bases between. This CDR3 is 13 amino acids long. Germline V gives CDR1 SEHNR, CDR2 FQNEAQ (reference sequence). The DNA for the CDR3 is TGTGCCCTTGGGCTGGGCTCTGGAAACACCATATATTTT. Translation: CALGLGSGNTIYF.

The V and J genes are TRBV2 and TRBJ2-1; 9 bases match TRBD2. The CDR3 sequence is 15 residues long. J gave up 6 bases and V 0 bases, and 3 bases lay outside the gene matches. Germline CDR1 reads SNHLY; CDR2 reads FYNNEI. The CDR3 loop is CASSEARGGLNEQFF. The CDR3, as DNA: TGTGCCAGCAGTGAAGCGCGGGGGGGACTCAATGAGCAGTTCTTC.

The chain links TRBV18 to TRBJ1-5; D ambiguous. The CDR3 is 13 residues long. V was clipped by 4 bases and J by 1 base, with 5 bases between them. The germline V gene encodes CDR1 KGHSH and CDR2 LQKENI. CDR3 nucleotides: TGTGCCAGCTCACTGGCGAGCAATCAGCCCCAGCATTTT. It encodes CASSLASNQPQHF.

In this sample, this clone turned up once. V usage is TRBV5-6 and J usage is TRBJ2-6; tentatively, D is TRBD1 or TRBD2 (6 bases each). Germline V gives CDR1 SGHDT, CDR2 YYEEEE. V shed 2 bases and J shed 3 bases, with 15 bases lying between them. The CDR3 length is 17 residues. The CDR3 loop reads CASSLMWGAFGANVLTF. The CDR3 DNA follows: TGTGCCAGCAGCTTAATGTGGGGGGCGTTTGGGGCCAACGTCCTGACTTTC.

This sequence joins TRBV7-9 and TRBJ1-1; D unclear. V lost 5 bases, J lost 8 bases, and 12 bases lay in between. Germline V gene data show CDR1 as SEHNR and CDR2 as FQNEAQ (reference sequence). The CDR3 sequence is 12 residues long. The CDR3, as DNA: TGTGCCAGCAGCACGCACAGCCTGGAAGCTTTCTTT. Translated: CASSTHSLEAFF. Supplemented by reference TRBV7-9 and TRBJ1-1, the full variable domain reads DTGVSQNPRHKITKRGQNVTFRCDPISEHNRLYWYRQTLGQGPEFLTYFQNEAQLEKSRLLSDRFSAERPKGSFSTLEIQRTEQGDSAMYLCASSTHSLEAFFGQGTRLTVV.

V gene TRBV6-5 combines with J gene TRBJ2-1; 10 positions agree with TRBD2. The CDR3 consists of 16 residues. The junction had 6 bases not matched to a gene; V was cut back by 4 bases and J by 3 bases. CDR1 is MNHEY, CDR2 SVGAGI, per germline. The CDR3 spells CASSSLAGAYYNEQFF. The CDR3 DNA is TGTGCCAGCAGTTCCCTAGCGGGAGCGTACTACAATGAGCAGTTCTTC.

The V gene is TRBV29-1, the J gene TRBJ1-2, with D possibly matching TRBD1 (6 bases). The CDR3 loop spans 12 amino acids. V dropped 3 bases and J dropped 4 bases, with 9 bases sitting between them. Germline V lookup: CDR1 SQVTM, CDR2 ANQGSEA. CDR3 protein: CSVEGHSYGYTF. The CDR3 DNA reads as TGCAGCGTTGAGGGACACAGCTATGGCTACACCTTC.

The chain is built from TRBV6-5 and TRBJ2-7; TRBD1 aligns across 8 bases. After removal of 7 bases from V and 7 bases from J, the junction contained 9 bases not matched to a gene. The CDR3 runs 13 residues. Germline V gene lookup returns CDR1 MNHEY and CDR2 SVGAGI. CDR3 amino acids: CASNNRQGREQYF. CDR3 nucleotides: TGTGCCAGCAATAATAGACAGGGGCGGGAGCAGTACTTC.

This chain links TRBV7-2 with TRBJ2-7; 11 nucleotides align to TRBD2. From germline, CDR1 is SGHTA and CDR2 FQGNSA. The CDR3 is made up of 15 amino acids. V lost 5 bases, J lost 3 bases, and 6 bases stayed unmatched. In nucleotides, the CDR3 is TGTGCCAGCAGCGTGTCTAGCGGGGGGTACTACGAGCAGTACTTC. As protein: CASSVSSGGYYEQYF.

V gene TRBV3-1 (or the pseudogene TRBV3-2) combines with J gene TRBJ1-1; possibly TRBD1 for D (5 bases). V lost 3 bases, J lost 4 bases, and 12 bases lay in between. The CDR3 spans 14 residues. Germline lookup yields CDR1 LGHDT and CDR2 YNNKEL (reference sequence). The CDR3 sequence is CASSHGVGATEAFF. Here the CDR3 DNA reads TGTGCCAGCAGCCACGGGGTTGGGGCCACTGAAGCTTTCTTT.

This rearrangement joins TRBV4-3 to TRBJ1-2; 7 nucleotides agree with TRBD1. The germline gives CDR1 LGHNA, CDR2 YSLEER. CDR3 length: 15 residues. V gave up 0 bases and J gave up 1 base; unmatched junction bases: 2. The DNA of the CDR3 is TGCGCCAGCAGCCAAGATAGACAGGGTAACTATGGCTACACCTTC. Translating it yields CASSQDRQGNYGYTF.

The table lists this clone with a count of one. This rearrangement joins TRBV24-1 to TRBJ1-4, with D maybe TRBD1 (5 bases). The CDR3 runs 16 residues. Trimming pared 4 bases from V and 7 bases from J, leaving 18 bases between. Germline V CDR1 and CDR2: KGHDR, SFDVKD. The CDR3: CATSESGLWGSEKLFF. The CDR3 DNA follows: TGTGCCACCAGTGAATCAGGTCTCTGGGGGAGTGAAAAACTGTTTTTT.

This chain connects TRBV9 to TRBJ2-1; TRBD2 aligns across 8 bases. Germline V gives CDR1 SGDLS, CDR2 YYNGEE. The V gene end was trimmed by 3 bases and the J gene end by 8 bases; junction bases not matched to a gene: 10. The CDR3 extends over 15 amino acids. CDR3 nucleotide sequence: TGTGCCAGCAGCGCGAGCGGGAGTCCGGGCTATGAGCAGTTCTTC. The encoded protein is CASSASGSPGYEQFF.

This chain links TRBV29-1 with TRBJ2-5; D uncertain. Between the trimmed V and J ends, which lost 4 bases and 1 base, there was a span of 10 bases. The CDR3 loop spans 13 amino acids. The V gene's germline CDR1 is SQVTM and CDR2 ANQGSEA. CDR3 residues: CSVGYGPQETQYF. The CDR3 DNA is TGCAGCGTTGGGTACGGACCCCAAGAGACCCAGTACTTC.

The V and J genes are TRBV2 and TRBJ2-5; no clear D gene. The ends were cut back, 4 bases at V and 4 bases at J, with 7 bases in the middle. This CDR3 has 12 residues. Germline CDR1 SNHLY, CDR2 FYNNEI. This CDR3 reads CASSGRRETQYF. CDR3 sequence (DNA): TGTGCCAGCAGTGGTAGGAGAGAGACCCAGTACTTC.

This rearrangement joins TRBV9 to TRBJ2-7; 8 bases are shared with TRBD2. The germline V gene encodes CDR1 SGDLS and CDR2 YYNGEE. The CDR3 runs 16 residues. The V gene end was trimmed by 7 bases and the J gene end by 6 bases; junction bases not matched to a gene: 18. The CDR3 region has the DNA TGTGCCAGCGGGAGTACGGGAGGGCCTCTAACGACCGAGCAGTACTTC. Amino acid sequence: CASGSTGGPLTTEQYF.

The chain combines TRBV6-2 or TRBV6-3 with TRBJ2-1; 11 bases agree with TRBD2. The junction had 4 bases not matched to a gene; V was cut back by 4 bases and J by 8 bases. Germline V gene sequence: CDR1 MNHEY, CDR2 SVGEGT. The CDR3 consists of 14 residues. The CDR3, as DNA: TGTGCCAGCAGTTTAGCGGGAGGGAGCCATGAGCAGTTCTTC. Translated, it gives CASSLAGGSHEQFF.

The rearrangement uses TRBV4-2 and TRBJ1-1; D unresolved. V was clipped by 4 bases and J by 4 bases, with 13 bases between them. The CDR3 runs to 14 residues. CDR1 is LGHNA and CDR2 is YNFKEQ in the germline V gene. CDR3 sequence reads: CASSLPGPGTEAFF. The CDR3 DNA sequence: TGTGCCAGCAGCCTACCCGGACCGGGCACTGAAGCTTTCTTT.

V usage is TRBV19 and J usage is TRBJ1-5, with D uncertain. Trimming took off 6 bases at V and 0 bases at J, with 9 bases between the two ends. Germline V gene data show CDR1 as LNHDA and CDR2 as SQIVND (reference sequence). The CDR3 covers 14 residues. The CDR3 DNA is TGTGCCAGTAGGACGGCCCATAGCAATCAGCCCCAGCATTTT. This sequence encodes CASRTAHSNQPQHF.

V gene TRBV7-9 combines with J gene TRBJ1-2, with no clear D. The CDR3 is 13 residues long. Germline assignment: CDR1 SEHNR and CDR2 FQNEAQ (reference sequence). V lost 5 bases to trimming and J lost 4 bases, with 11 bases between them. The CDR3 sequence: CASSPSPFYGYTF. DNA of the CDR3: TGTGCCAGCAGCCCTAGCCCGTTCTATGGCTACACCTTC.

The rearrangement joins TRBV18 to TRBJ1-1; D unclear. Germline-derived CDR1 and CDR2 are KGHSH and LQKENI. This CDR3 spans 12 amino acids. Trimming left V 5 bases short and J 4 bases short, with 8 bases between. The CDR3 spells CASSFRGTEAFF. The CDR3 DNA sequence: TGTGCCAGCTCATTCCGGGGCACTGAAGCTTTCTTT. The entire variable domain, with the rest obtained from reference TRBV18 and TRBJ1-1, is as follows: NAGVMQNPRHLVRRRGQEARLRCSPMKGHSHVYWYRQLPEEGLKFMVYLQKENIIDESGMPKERFSAEFPKEGPSILRIQQVVRGDSAAYFCASSFRGTEAFFGQGTRLTVV.

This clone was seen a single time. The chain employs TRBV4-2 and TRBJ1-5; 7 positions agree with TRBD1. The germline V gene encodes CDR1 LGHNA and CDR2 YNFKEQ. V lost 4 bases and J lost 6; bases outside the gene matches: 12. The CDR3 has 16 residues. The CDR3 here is CASSLGGKTGVQPQHF. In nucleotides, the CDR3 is TGTGCCAGCAGCCTGGGGGGGAAAACAGGGGTTCAGCCCCAGCATTTT.